The clone carrying this T cell receptor beta chain was detected many times. This CDR3 contains 15 residues. J was trimmed by 9 bases and V by 5 bases; bases with no gene match: 9. Germline CDR1 SGHAT, CDR2 FQNNGV. It was RNA transcripts that yielded the amplified TCR beta CDR3 regions. The TCR CDR3 first-round RT-PCR relied on the HTBI primer set. One entry per CDR3 protein results from TCRdb running MiXCR on the multiplex PCR reads. The repertoire includes some 570,000 distinct CDR3 sequences, more than 15% of them detected once, and roughly 18% sits in the top ten. The data belong to a study of T cells in Graves' hyperthyroidism and ophthalmopathy. In the study overall: Initial diagnosis, before any treatment, was when peripheral blood was collected.

A NOSPECS grade of at least 4, a Clinical Activity Score of at least 3 and duration under 3 months were recorded in ophthalmopathy patients. Researchers barred patients who had uncontrolled infection, other autoimmune disease, pregnancy or lactation. Sequencing was done on a sample of blood. The chain recombines TRBV11-2 with TRBJ2-1; the match to TRBD2 covers 11 bases. The TCR sequence derives from a young woman with Graves' ophthalmopathy. The CDR3 here is CASSILAGGLSEQFF. For the CDR3, the DNA is TGTGCCAGCAGCATCCTAGCGGGAGGCCTAAGTGAGCAGTTCTTC.